Shown below are 4 T cell receptor beta chains from a single sample sequenced in a study of T-cell reconstitution after alpha-beta-depleted transplantation in children. Unique molecular identifiers tagged the TCRbeta library. TCRdb independently ran MiXCR on the PCR reads; one entry per CDR3 protein. The sample yields about 580,000 distinct CDR3 sequences, over 20% seen once. The specimen was PBMCs, collected before TCRalphabeta/CD19-depleted stem cell transplant. Receptors were obtained from a boy under two years old with Wiskott-Aldrich syndrome, due to receive a stem cell transplant.

V usage is TRBV4-1 and J usage is TRBJ2-7; D gene ambiguous. This CDR3 has 15 residues. Germline CDR1 MGHRA, CDR2 YSYEKL. V gave up 1 base and J gave up 3 bases, with 13 bases separating them. CDR3 sequence (DNA): TGCGCCAGCAGCCAAGGCGAAAGTACTTACTACGAGCAGTACTTC. Encoded protein: CASSQGESTYYEQYF.

CDR3 DNA sequence: TGTGCCAGCAGCACCGGGACTAGCGGGTCGAGGGATGAGCAGTTCTTC. Its protein is CASSTGTSGSRDEQFF. The chain joins TRBV28 to TRBJ2-1; 12 bases map to TRBD2. CDR3 length: 16 amino acids. Germline assignment: CDR1 MDHEN and CDR2 SYDVKM. V gave up 6 bases and J gave up 8 bases; unmatched junction bases: 11.

The J gene is TRBJ2-5, the V gene TRBV7-8, with 10 bases lining up with TRBD1. Germline CDR1 is SGHVS and CDR2 is FQNEAQ. The CDR3 runs to 13 residues. V lost 5 bases to trimming and J lost 5 bases; unmatched junction nucleotides: 2. The CDR3, as DNA: TGTGCCAGCAGCCGACAGGGGGCGGAGACCCAGTACTTC. Translating gives CASSRQGAETQYF.

The chain uses TRBV2 and TRBJ2-2; the D gene is possibly TRBD1 (6 bases). Per the germline V gene, CDR1 is SNHLY and CDR2 is FYNNEI. This CDR3 has 14 amino acids. With 7 bases removed from V and 5 bases from J, the gap between germline ends came to 14 bases. CDR3 loop: CASKQGVNTGELFF. For the CDR3, the DNA is TGTGCCAGCAAACAGGGAGTAAATACCGGGGAGCTGTTTTTT.